These 9 T cell receptor beta chains came from one sample sequenced in a study of memory CD4+ T cells and cytomegalovirus serostatus (dated by TCRdb to the late 2010s). Single viable CD3+CD4+CD8-CD45RO+ cells were sorted as memory CD4+ T cells on a FACSAria II. Library creation used the immunoSEQ multiplex PCR assay. Not all clones reach the TCRdb copy of this immuneACCESS table, which keeps in-frame sequences only. Checked studies attribute under half of the gap to unresolved V genes and leave the rest unexplained. The sample profile shows 45,000 to 65,000 clones; just under 80% of them were found once. Roughly 0.77% of the sample is held by the ten biggest clonotypes. Sequenced: memory CD4+ T cells from blood. All receptors come from an adult in good health and CMV-seronegative.

The chain combines TRBV28 with TRBJ2-5, with 10 bases matching TRBD1. With the DNA end fitting TRBJ2-7 better, the J assignment may be wrong. Germline CDR1 and CDR2: MDHEN and SYDVKM. The CDR3 loop spans 18 amino acids. The CDR3 DNA sequence: TGTGCCAGCAGAACAGTTAAGGGACAGGGGTCCTGGGCCTACGAGCAGTACTTC. It codes for CASRTVKGQGSWAYEQYF.

The chain employs TRBV27 and TRBJ1-5; D is uncertain. Looked up from germline, CDR1 is MNHEY and CDR2 is SMNVEV (reference sequence). The CDR3 loop spans 17 amino acids. V was shortened by 0 bases and J by 6 bases, with 18 bases between the two germline ends. The CDR3: CASSLSGVSGHFQPQHF. The CDR3 nucleotides read TGTGCCAGCAGTTTATCTGGCGTGTCAGGTCATTTTCAGCCCCAGCATTTT.

The V and J genes are TRBV29-1 and TRBJ2-3; 7 nucleotides agree with TRBD2. The CDR3 has 14 amino acids. The ends lost 4 bases at V and 2 bases at J; junction bases unmatched: 6. Germline V CDR1 and CDR2: SQVTM, ANQGSEA. This CDR3 reads CSVGHGGNTDTQYF. The CDR3, as DNA: TGCAGCGTTGGACACGGGGGGAACACAGATACGCAGTATTTT.

The genes are TRBV2 and TRBJ1-5; 7 bases match TRBD1. The V and J ends lost 6 bases and 2 bases, in that order; junction bases with no gene match: 1. CDR3 length: 13 residues. Germline V gives CDR1 SNHLY, CDR2 FYNNEI. This chain's CDR3 is CASRGTGNQPQHF. Here the CDR3 DNA reads TGTGCCAGCAGGGGGACAGGCAATCAGCCCCAGCATTTT.

This clone has only one observation. V gene TRBV6-1 combines with J gene TRBJ2-5; D possibly matches TRBD1 or TRBD2 (5 bases each). Deletions cut 2 bases from V and 2 bases from J, with 21 bases between. Germline CDR1 MNHNS, CDR2 SASEGT. The CDR3 length is 18 residues. This chain's CDR3 is CASSEWGSSVGPQETQYF. The DNA of the CDR3 is TGTGCCAGCAGTGAATGGGGGTCTTCCGTGGGCCCACAAGAGACCCAGTACTTC.

The genes are TRBV5-1 and TRBJ2-7; D is uncertain. V lost 1 base and J lost 2, with 13 bases in between. CDR1 is SGHRS, CDR2 YFSETQ, per germline. This CDR3 comprises 15 residues. The DNA of the CDR3 is TGCGCCAGCAGCTTGACTCCATCAAGCCCCTACGAGCAGTACTTC. Its protein product is CASSLTPSSPYEQYF.

The V and J genes are TRBV19 and TRBJ2-5; D gene uncertain. The germline CDR1 and CDR2 sequences are LNHDA and SQIVND (reference sequence). Trimming stripped 5 bases from V and 2 bases from J, with 12 bases between. CDR3 length: 14 residues. The CDR3, as DNA: TGTGCCAGTAGTCAAATGATACAGCAAGAGACCCAGTACTTC. It yields the protein CASSQMIQQETQYF.

This clone was recorded only once. The chain links TRBV9 to TRBJ2-5; possible D gene TRBD2, 5 bases. V gave up 0 bases and J gave up 7 bases, with 10 bases separating them. CDR1 SGDLS and CDR2 YYNGEE come from the germline V gene. This CDR3 comprises 13 residues. CDR3 region: CASSVVEGATQYF. As DNA, the CDR3 is TGTGCCAGCAGCGTAGTCGAGGGAGCGACCCAGTACTTC. The whole variable domain, remainder taken from reference TRBV9 and TRBJ2-5, is DSGVTQTPKHLITATGQRVTLRCSPRSGDLSVYWYQQSLDQGLQFLIQYYNGEERAKGNILERFSAQQFPDLHSELNLSSLELGDSALYFCASSVVEGATQYFGPGTRLLVL.

The V call is TRBV6-6, the J call TRBJ2-1, with a possible D match to TRBD1 (5 bases). Germline V lookup: CDR1 MNHNY, CDR2 SVGAGI (reference sequence). The germline V and J ends were trimmed by 4 bases and 6 bases, with 7 bases remaining between them. The CDR3 totals 12 residues. The CDR3 region has the DNA TGTGCCAGCAGTTGGGGCCGCAATGAGCAGTTCTTC. It is translated as CASSWGRNEQFF.